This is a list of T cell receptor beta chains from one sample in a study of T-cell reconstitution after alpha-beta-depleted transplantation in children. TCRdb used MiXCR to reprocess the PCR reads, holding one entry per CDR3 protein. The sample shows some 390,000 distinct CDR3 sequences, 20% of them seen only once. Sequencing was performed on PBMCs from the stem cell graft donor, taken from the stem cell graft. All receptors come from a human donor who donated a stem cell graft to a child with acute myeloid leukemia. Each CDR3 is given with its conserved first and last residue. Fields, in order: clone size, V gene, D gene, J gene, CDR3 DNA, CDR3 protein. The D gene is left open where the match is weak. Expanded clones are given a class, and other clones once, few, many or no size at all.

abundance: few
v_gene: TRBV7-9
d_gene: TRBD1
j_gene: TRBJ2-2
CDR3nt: TGTGCCAGCAGCTTAGCGACAGGGCAGGTCCGGGAGCTGTTTTTT
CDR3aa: CASSLATGQVRELFF

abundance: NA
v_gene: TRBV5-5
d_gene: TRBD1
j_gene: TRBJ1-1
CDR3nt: TGTGCCAGCAGCCCGGGACAGGGGGCGTTTGGCACTGAAGCTTTCTTT
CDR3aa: CASSPGQGAFGTEAFF

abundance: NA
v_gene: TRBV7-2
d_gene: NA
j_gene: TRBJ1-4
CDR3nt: TGTGCCAGCGCCGGGGGAGTTGGGGTGTATAGGGAAAAACTGTTTTTT
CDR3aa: CASAGGVGVYREKLFF

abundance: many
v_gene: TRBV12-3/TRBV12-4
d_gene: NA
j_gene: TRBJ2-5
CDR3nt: TGTGCCAGCAGTTTACTGGCAGGGTGGGAGACCCAGTACTTC
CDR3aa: CASSLLAGWETQYF

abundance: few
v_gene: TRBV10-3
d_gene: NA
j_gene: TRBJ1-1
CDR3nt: TGTGCCATCGGAATTACAGATATGAACACTGAAGCTTTCTTT
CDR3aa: CAIGITDMNTEAFF

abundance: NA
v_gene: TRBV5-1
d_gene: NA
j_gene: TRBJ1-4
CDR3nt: TGCGCCAGCAGCCAACGCGGGGTTAAGCGTGAAAAACTGTTTTTT
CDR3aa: CASSQRGVKREKLFF

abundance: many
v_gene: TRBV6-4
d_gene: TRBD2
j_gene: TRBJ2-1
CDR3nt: TGTGCCAGCAGTAGGGATAGGGGACTAGCCCACAATGAGCAGTTCTTC
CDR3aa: CASSRDRGLAHNEQFF

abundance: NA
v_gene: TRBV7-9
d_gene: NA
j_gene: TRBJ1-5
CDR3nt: TGTGCCAGCAGCCCCGGGTCTACAAGTTCAAATCAGCCCCAGCATTTT
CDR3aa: CASSPGSTSSNQPQHF

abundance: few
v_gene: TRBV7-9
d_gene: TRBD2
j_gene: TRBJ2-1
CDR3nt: TGTGCCAGCAGCTTACGACTAGCGGGAGACGGTGAGCAGTTCTTC
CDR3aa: CASSLRLAGDGEQFF

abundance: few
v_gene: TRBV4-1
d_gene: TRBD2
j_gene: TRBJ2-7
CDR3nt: TGCGCCAGCAGCCAAGATGCGGGAGTACCTTACGAGCAGTACTTC
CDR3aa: CASSQDAGVPYEQYF

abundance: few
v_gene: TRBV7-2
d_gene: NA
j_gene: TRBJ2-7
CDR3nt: TGTGCCAGCAGCTTAAAGACTGGGGCCGAGCAGTACTTC
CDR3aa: CASSLKTGAEQYF

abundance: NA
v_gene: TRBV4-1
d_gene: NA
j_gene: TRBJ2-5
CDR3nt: TGCGCCAGCAGCCAAGACAGGGGAGTACACCAGTACTTC
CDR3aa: CASSQDRGVHQYF

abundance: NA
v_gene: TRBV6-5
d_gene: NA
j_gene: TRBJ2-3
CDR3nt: TGTGCCAGCATGCGCACAGATACGCAGTATTTT
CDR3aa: CASMRTDTQYF

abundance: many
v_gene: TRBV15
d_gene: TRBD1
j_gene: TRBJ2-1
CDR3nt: TGTGCCACCAGCAGCGCCGACAGGGCGTGGAGGAATGAGCAGTTCTTC
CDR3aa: CATSSADRAWRNEQFF

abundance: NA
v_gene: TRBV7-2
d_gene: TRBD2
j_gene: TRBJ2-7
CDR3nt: TGTGCCAGCAGCTTATTCGGCGGGAGCTCCTACGAGCAGTACTTC
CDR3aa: CASSLFGGSSYEQYF

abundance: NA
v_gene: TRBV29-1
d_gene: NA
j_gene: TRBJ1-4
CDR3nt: TGCAGCGGCAGACTCACGGGTAGTGGTGAAAAACTGTTTTTT
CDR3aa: CSGRLTGSGEKLFF

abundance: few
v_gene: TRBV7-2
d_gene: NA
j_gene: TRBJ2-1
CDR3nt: TGTGCCAGCAGCGAGACAGGTAGGACGGACGGATTCTTC
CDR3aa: CASSETGRTDGFF

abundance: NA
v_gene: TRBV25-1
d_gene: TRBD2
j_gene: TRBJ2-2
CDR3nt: TGTGCAACCTGGAGCGGGCTAGCGGGAGGTTCTACCGGGGAGCTGTTTTTT
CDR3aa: CATWSGLAGGSTGELFF

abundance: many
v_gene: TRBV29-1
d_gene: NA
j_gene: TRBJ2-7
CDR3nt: TGCAGCGTTGAAGATCAAGCGGGACAGTTCCCCGAGCAGTACTTC
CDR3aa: CSVEDQAGQFPEQYF

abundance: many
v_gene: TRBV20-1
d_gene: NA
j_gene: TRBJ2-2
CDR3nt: TGCAGTGCTAGAGTCATTCTTAACACCGGGGAGCTGTTTTTT
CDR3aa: CSARVILNTGELFF

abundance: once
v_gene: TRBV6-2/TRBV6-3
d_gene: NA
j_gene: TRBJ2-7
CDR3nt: TGTGCCAGCAGTCAGACTACGACCTTCTACGAGCAGTACTTC
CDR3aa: CASSQTTTFYEQYF

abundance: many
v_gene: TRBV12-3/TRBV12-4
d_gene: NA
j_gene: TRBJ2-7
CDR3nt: TGTGCCAGCAGCAACCCAACCTACGAGCAGTACTTC
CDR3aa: CASSNPTYEQYF

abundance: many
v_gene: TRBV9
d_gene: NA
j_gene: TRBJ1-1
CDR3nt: TGTGCCAGCAGCCCCCCGATTTTAGAAAACACTGAAGCTTTCTTT
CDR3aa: CASSPPILENTEAFF

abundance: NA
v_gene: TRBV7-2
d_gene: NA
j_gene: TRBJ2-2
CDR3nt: TGTGCCAGCAGCGCAACCCGACAGGTTTACACCGGGGAGCTGTTTTTT
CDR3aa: CASSATRQVYTGELFF

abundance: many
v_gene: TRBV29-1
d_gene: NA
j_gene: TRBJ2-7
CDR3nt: TGCAGCGTGAGAACCGGGACACCGACCTACGAGCAGTACTTC
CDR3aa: CSVRTGTPTYEQYF

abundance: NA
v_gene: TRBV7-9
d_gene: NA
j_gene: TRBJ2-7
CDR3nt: TGTGCCAGCAGCCCCGGCGACGGGACGTCAAGGGTCTACGAGCAGTACTTC
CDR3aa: CASSPGDGTSRVYEQYF

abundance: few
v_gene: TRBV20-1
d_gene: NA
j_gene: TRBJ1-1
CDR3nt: TGCAGTGCTAGACCAAACAGGGTTGGGAACACTGAAGCTTTCTTT
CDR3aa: CSARPNRVGNTEAFF

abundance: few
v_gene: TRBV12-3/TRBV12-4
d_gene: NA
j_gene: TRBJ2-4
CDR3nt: TGTGCCAGCAGTTTTCTCATCTGCGGGTACTTC
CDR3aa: CASSFLICGYF

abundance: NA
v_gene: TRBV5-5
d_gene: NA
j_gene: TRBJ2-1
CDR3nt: TGTGCCAGCAGCTTTAGCGGTAGAAGTGAGCAGTTCTTC
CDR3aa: CASSFSGRSEQFF

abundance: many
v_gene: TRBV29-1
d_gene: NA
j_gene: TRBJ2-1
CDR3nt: TGCAGCGTTGAAAAGGTCTCCTCTACCCATGAGCAGTTCTTC
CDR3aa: CSVEKVSSTHEQFF

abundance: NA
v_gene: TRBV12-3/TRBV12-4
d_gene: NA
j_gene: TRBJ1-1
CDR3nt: TGTGCCAGCAGTTTAGGGCCACAGAACACTGAAGCTTTCTTT
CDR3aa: CASSLGPQNTEAFF

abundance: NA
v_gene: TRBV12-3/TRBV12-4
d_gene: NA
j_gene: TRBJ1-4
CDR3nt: TGTGCCAGCAGTTTAACAGGCGGTGATAATGAAAAACTGTTTTTT
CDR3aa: CASSLTGGDNEKLFF

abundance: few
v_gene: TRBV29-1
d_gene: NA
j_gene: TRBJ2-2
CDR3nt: TGCAGCTTCCGGCGAAGGACCGGGGAGCTGTTTTTT
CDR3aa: CSFRRRTGELFF

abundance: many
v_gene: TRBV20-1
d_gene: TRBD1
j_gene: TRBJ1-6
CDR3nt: TGCAGTGCCCAACAGGGACAGGGTAATTCACCCCTCCACTTT
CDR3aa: CSAQQGQGNSPLHF

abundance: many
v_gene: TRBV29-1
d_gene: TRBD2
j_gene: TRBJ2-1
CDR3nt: TGCAGCGTGGGGACTAGCGGGAGGAGTGAGCAGTTCTTC
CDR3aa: CSVGTSGRSEQFF

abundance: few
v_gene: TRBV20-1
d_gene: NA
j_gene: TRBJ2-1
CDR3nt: TGCAGTGCTAGAGATCTGTCGAGCAATGAGCAGTTCTTC
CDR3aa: CSARDLSSNEQFF

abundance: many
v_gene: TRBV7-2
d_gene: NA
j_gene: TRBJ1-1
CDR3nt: TGTGCCAGCAGCCCCTACATCCTGAACACTGAAGCTTTCTTT
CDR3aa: CASSPYILNTEAFF

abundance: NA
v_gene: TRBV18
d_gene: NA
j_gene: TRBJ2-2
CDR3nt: TGTGCCAGCTCAGGAGCGGTGGACACCGGGGAGCTGTTTTTT
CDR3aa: CASSGAVDTGELFF

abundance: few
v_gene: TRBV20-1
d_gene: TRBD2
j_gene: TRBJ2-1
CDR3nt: TGCAGTGCTAGAGTGGAAGCGGGAGGTCGCGAGCAGTTCTTC
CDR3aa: CSARVEAGGREQFF

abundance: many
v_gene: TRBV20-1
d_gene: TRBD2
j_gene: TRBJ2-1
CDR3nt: TGCAGTGCTGGAAGGACTAGTGGGGGTGAGCAGTTCTTC
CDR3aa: CSAGRTSGGEQFF

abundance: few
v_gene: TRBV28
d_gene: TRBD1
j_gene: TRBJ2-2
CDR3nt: TGTGCCAGCAGTCCAAGACAGGGAGCCGGGGAGCTGTTTTTT
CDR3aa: CASSPRQGAGELFF

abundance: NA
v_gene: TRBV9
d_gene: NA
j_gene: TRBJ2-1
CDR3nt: TGTGCCAGCAGCGCCCAGTTCGGTGAGCAGTTCTTC
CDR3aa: CASSAQFGEQFF

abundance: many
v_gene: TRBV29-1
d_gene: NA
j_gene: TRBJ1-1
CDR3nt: TGCAGCGTTGGACAGAGGGCAGCCAACACTGAAGCTTTCTTT
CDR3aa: CSVGQRAANTEAFF

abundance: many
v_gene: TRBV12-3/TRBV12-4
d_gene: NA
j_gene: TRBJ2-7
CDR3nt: TGTGCCAGCAGCGGGGCATCCTACGAGCAGTACTTC
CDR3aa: CASSGASYEQYF

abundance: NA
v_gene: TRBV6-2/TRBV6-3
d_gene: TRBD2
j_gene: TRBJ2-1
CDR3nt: TGTGCCAGCGGGGCTAGCGGGACAGACAATGAGCAGTTCTTC
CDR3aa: CASGASGTDNEQFF

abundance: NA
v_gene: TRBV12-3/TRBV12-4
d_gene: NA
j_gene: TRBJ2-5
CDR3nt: TGTGCCAGCAGTCCCCAGGGGTTGAAGCAAGAGACCCAGTACTTC
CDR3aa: CASSPQGLKQETQYF